Below, one T cell receptor beta chain is given with its context. The sample is drawn from a study of control samples from healthy donors and cancer patients. Assay used: immunoSEQ multiplex PCR; TCRdb lists only in-frame clones, some missing. The sample has some 120,000 clones, about 93% seen once. With 6 bases clipped from V and 7 bases from J, the junction kept 10 bases outside the gene matches. The length of the CDR3 is 15 residues. Looked up from germline, CDR1 is MNHNY and CDR2 is SVGAGI (reference sequence). The chain employs TRBV6-6 and TRBJ2-7; TRBD1 agrees at 12 bases. The sample taken for sequencing was PBMCs. The sequence was obtained from a man aged 45 to 65 with head and neck cancer. The DNA for the CDR3 is TGTGCCAGCAGAGAGGGTGGGACAGGGGGCCTTGAGCAGTACTTC. This sequence encodes CASREGGTGGLEQYF.